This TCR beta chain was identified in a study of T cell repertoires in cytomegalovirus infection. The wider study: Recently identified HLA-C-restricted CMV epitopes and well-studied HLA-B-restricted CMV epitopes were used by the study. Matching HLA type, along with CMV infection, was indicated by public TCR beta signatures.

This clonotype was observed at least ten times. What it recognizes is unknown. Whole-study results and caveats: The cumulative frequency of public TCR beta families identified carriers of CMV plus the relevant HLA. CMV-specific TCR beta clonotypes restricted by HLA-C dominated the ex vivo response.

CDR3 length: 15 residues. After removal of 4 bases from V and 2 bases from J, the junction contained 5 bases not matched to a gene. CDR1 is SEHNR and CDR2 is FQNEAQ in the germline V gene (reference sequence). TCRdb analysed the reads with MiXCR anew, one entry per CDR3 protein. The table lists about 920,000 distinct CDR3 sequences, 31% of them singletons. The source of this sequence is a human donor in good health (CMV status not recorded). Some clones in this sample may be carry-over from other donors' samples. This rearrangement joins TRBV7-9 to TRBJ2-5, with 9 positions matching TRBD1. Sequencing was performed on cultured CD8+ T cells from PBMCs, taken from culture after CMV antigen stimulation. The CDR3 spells CASSSRDRAQETQYF. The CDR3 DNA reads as TGTGCCAGCAGCTCCCGGGACAGGGCACAAGAGACCCAGTACTTC.